This TCR beta chain was obtained from a study of control samples from healthy donors and cancer patients. Some clones are missing from TCRdb's copy, which holds only in-frame ones; the method was immunoSEQ multiplex PCR. This sample carries roughly 98,000 clones, roughly 82% of them seen once, and the ten largest clones take about 10%. The CDR3 is 13 amino acids. The V and J ends lost 6 bases and 6 bases respectively, with 12 bases between them. Germline values: CDR1 WSHSY, CDR2 SAAADI. The TCR originated in a woman aged 55-70 years in good health. This rearrangement joins TRBV10-2 to TRBJ1-5; TRBD1 might be the D (6 bases). The sequenced sample consisted of blood. CDR3 DNA sequence: TGCGCCAGCAGGGCAGGGGTGGGTCAGCCCCAGCATTTT. Translated: CASRAGVGQPQHF.